Included here is one T cell receptor beta chain sequence, with context. Its antigen remains unidentified. The data were produced by immunoSEQ multiplex PCR, yet TCRdb's version contains in-frame clones alone and is incomplete. The table has 14,000 to 15,000 clones, roughly 63% seen once. This sample was taken from a study of CD4+ T cells in melanoma. Trimming cost V 0 bases and J 2 bases, with 5 bases left between them. This CDR3 contains 13 residues. Germline CDR1 SGHRS, CDR2 YFSETQ. Notes on the study in general: Neoantigen-specific CD4+ T cells in melanoma reportedly had diverse differentiation states. A reported correlation linked neoantigen-specific CD4+ T cells to CD8+, macrophage and B cell function.

The source of this sequence is a human donor with melanoma. Sequenced sample: cells from a culture (not recorded whether cultured in vitro). The chain combines TRBV5-1 with TRBJ2-5, with no clear D. CDR3 sequence reads: CASSLEPQETQYF. CDR3 coding DNA: TGCGCCAGCAGCTTGGAGCCTCAAGAGACCCAGTACTTC.